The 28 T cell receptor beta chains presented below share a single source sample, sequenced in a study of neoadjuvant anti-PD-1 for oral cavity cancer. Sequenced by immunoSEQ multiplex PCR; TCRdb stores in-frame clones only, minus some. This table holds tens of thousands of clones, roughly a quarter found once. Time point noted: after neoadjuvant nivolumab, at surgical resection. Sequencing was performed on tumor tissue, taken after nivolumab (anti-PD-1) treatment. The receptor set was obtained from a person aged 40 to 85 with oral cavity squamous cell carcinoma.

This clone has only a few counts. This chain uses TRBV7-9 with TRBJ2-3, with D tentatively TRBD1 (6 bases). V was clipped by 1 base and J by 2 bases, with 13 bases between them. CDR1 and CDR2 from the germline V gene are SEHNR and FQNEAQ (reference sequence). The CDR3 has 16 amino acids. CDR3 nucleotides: TGTGCCAGCAGCTTAGTAAGTGGGACATCCACAGATACGCAGTATTTT. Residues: CASSLVSGTSTDTQYF.

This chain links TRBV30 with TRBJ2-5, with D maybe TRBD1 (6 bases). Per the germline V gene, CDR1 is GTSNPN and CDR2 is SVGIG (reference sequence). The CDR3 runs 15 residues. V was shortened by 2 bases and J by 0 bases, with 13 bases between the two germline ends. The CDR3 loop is CAWSLGTSYQETQYF. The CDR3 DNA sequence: TGTGCCTGGAGTCTTGGGACATCGTACCAAGAGACCCAGTACTTC.

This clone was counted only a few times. DNA for the CDR3: TGTGCCACACAGGGTTCCACTGAAGCTTTCTTT. Amino acids: CATQGSTEAFF. The chain links TRBV15 to TRBJ1-1; weak D call: TRBD1 (6 bases). V lost 9 bases to trimming and J lost 4 bases, with 9 bases between them. The germline gives CDR1 LNHNV, CDR2 YYDKDF (reference sequence). This CDR3 comprises 11 residues.

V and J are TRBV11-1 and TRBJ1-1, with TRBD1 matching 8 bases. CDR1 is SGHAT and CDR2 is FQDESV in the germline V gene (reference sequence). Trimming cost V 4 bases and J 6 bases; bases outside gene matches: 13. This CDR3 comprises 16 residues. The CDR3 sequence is CASSSFADRVNAEAFF. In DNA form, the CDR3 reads TGTGCCAGCAGCTCCTTCGCGGACAGGGTAAACGCTGAAGCTTTCTTT. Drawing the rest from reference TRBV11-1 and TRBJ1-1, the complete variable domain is EAEVAQSPRYKITEKSQAVAFWCDPISGHATLYWYRQILGQGPELLVQFQDESVVDDSQLPKDRFSAERLKGVDSTLKIQPAELGDSAMYLCASSSFADRVNAEAFFGQGTRLTVV.

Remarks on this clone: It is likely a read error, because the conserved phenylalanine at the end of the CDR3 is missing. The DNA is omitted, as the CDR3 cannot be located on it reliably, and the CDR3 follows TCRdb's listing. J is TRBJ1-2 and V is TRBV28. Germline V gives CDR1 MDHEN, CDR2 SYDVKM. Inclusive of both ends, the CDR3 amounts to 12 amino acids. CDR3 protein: CASSLRGLDPAV.

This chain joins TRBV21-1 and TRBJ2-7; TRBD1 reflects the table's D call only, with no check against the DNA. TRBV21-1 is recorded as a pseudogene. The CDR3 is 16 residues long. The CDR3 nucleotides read TGTGCCAGCAGCAAATCCCGACAGGCCGACGTAGACGAGCAGTACTTC. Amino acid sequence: CASSKSRQADVDEQYF.

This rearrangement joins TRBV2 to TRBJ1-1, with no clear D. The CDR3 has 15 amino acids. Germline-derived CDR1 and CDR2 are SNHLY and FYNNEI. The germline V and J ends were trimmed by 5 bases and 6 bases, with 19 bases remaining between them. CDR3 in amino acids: CASSSGVLEFAEAFF. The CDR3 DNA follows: TGTGCCAGCAGTAGCGGGGTCCTCGAATTCGCTGAAGCTTTCTTT.

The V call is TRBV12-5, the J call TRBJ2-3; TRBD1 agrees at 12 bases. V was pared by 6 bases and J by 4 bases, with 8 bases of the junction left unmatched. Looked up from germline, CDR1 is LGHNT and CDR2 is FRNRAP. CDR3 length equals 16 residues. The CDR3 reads CASGPGTGGSSDTQYF. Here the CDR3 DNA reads TGTGCTAGTGGGCCTGGGACAGGGGGCTCGTCAGATACGCAGTATTTT.

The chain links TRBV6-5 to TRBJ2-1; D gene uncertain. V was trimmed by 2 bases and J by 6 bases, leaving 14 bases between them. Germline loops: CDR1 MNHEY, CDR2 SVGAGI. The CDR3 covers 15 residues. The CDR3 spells CASSYELRQGNEQFF. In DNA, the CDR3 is TGTGCCAGCAGTTACGAGTTACGGCAAGGCAATGAGCAGTTCTTC.

The CDR3 DNA sequence: TGTGCCAGCAAGGGAGTGGGCAGTGTGGTGGTGGAGTACTTC. Its translation is CASKGVGSVVVEYF. The rearrangement links TRBV6-1 to TRBJ2-7, with D perhaps matching TRBD2 (5 bases). Deletions cut 7 bases from V and 11 bases from J, with 24 bases between. This CDR3 spans 14 amino acids. Germline lookup yields CDR1 MNHNS and CDR2 SASEGT.

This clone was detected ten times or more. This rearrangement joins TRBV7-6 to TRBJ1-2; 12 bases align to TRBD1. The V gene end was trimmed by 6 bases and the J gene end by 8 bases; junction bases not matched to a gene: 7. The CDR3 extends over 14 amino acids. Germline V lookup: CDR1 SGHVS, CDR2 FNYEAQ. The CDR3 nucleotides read TGTGCCAGCAGGCCGGGACAGGGGGCCGGGGGCTACACCTTC. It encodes CASRPGQGAGGYTF.

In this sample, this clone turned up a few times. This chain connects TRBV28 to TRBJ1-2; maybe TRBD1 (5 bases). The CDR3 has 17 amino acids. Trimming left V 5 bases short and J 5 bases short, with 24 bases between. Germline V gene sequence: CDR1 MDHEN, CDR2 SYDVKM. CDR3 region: CASSVYNSGTDIYGYTF. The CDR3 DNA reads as TGTGCCAGCAGTGTTTATAATTCAGGGACGGATATTTATGGCTACACCTTC.

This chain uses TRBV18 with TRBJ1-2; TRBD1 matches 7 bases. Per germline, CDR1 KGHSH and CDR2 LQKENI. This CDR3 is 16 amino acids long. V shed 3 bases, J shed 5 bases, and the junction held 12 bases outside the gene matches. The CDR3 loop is CASSPTGQAMAYGYTF. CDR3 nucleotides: TGTGCCAGCTCACCCACAGGACAGGCCATGGCATATGGCTACACCTTC.

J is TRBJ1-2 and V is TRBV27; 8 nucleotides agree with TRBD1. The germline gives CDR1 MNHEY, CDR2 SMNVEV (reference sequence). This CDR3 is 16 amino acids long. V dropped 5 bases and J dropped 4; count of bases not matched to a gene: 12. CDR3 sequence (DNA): TGTGCCAGCAGTGGCGGCCGGGACAGGTTCCCCTATGGCTACACCTTC. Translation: CASSGGRDRFPYGYTF.

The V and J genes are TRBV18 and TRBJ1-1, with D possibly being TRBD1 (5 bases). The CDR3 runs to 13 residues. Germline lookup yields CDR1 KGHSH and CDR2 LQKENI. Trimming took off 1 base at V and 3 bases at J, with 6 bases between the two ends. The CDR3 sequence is CASSPRGDTEAFF. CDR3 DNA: TGTGCCAGCTCACCACGGGGGGACACTGAAGCTTTCTTT.

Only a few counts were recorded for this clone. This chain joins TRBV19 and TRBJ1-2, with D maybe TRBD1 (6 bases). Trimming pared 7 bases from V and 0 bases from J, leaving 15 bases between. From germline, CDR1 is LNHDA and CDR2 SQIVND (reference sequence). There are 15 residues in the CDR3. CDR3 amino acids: CASTSSNRANYGYTF. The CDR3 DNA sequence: TGTGCCAGTACCTCCTCGAACAGGGCTAACTATGGCTACACCTTC.

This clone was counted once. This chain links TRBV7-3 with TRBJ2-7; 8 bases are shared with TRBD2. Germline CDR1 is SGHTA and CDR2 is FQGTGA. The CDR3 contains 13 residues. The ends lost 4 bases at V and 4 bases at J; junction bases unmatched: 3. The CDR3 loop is CASSSTSAYEQYF. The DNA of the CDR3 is TGTGCCAGCAGCTCGACTAGCGCTTACGAGCAGTACTTC. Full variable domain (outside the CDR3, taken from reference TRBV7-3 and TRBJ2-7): GAGVSQTPSNKVTEKGKYVELRCDPISGHTALYWYRQSLGQGPEFLIYFQGTGAADDSGLPNDRFFAVRPEGSVSTLKIQRTERGDSAVYLCASSSTSAYEQYFGPGTRLTVT.

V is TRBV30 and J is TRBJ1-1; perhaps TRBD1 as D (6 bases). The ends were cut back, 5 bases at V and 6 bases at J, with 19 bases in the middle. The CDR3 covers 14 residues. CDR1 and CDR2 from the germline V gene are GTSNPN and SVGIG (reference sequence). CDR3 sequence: CAWGTGFSTPEAFF. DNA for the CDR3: TGTGCCTGGGGTACAGGGTTTTCGACCCCTGAAGCTTTCTTT. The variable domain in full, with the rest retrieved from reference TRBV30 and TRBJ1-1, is SQTIHQWPATLVQPVGSPLSLECTVEGTSNPNLYWYRQAAGRGLQLLFYSVGIGQISSEVPQNLSASRPQDRQFILSSKKLLLSDSGFYLCAWGTGFSTPEAFFGQGTRLTVV.

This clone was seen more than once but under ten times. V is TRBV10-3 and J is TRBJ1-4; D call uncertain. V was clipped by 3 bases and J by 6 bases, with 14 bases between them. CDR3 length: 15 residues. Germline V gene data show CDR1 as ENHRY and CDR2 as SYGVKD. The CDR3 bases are TGTGCCATCAGTGACCCGGCAGGTAGACATGAAAAACTGTTTTTT. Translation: CAISDPAGRHEKLFF.

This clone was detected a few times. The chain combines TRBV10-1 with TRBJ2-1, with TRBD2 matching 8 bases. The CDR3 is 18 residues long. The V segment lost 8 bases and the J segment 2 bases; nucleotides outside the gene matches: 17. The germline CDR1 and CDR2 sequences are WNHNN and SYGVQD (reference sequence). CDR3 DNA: TGCGCCAGCTCTGGGGGACCTCTCGGCGGGAGGACCTACAATGAGCAGTTCTTC. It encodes CASSGGPLGGRTYNEQFF.

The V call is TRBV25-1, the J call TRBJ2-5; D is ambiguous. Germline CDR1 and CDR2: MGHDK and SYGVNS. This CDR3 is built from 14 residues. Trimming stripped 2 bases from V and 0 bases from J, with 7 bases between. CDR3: CASSEGPNQETQYF. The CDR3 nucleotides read TGTGCCAGCAGTGAAGGACCGAACCAAGAGACCCAGTACTTC.

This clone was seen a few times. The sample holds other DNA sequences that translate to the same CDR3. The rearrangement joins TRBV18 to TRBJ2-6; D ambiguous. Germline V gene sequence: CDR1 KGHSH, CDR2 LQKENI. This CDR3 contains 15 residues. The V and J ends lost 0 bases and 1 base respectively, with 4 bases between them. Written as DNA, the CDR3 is TGTGCCAGCTCACCACCAAGATCTGGGGCCAACGTCCTGACTTTC. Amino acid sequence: CASSPPRSGANVLTF.

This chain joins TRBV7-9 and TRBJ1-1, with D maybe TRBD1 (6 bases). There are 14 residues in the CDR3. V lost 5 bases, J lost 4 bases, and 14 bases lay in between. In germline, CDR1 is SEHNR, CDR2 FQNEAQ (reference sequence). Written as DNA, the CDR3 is TGTGCCAGCAGCCGGTCCGGAGGGGGCACTGAAGCTTTCTTT. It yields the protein CASSRSGGGTEAFF.

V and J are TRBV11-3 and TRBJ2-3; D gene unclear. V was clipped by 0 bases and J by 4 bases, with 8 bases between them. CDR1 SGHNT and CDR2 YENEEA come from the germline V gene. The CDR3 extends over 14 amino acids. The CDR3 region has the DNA TGTGCCAGCAGCTTAGAAGGGAACGCAGATACGCAGTATTTT. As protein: CASSLEGNADTQYF. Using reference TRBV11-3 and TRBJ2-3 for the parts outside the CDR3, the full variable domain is EAGVVQSPRYKIIEKKQPVAFWCNPISGHNTLYWYLQNLGQGPELLIRYENEEAVDDSQLPKDRFSAERLKGVDSTLKIQPAELGDSAVYLCASSLEGNADTQYFGPGTRLTVL.

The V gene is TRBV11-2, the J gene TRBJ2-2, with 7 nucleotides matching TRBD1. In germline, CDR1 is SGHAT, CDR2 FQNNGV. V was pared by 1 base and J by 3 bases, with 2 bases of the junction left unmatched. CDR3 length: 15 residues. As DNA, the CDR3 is TGTGCCAGCAGCTTAGCCAGGGGGTACACCGGGGAGCTGTTTTTT. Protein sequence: CASSLARGYTGELFF.

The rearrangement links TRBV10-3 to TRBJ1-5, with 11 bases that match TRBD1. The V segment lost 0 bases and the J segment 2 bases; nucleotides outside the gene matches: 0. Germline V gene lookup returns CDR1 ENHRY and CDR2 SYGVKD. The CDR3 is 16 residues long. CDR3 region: CAISESGQGGNQPQHF. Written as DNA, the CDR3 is TGTGCCATCAGTGAGTCGGGACAGGGGGGCAATCAGCCCCAGCATTTT.

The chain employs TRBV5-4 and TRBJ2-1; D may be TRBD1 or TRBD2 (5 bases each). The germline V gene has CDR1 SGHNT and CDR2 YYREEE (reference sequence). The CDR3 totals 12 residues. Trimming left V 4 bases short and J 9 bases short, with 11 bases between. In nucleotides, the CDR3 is TGTGCCAGCAGCCAAGAAGGGACTGAGCAGTTCTTC. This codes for CASSQEGTEQFF. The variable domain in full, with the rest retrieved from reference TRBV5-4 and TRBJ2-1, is ETGVTQSPTHLIKTRGQQVTLRCSSQSGHNTVSWYQQALGQGPQFIFQYYREEENGRGNFPPRFSGLQFPNYSSELNVNALELDDSALYLCASSQEGTEQFFGPGTRLTVL.

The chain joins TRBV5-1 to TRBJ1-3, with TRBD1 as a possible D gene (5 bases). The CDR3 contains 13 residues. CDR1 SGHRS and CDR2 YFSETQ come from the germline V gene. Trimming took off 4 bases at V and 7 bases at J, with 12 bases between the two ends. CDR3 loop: CASSTQGGNTIYF. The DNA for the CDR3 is TGCGCCAGCAGCACTCAGGGAGGTAACACCATATATTTT.